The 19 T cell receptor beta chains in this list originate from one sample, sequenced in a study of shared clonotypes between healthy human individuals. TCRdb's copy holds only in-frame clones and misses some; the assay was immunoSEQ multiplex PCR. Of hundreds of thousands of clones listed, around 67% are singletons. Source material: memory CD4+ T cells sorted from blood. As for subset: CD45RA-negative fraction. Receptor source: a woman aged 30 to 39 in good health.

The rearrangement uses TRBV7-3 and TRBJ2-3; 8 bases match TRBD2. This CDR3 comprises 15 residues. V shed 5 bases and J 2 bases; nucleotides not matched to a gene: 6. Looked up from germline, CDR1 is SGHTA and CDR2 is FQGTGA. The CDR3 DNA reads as TGTGCCAGCAGCCCCACTAGCGGATACACAGATACGCAGTATTTT. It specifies CASSPTSGYTDTQYF.

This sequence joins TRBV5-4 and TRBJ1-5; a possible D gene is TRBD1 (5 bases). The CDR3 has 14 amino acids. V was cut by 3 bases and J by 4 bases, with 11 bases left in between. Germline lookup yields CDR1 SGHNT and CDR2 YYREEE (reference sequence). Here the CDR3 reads CASSSGGENQPQHF. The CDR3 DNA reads TGTGCCAGCAGCTCCGGGGGAGAAAATCAGCCCCAGCATTTT.

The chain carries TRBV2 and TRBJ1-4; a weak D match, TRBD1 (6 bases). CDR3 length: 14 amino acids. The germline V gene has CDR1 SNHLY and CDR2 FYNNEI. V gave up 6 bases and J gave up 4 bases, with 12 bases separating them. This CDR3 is CASRTQGGNEKLFF. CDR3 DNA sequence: TGTGCCAGCAGGACACAGGGAGGTAATGAAAAACTGTTTTTT.

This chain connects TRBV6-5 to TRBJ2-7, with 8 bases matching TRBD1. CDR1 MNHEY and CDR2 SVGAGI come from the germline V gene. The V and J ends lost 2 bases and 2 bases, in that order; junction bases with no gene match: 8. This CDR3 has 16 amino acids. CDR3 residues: CASSYDTGTGAYEQYF. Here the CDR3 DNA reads TGTGCCAGCAGTTACGACACCGGGACAGGAGCCTACGAGCAGTACTTC.

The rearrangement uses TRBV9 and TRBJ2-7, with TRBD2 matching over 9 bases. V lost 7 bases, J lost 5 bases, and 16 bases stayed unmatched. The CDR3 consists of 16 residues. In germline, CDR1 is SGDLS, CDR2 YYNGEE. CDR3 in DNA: TGTGCCAGCGGGCGGGGGCTAGCGGGAAGTAGGGACGAGCAGTACTTC. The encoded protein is CASGRGLAGSRDEQYF.

The CDR3 reads CASSNRGGGLEKLFF. DNA of the CDR3: TGTGCCAGTAGTAACCGGGGAGGGGGCTTGGAAAAACTGTTTTTT. This sequence joins TRBV19 and TRBJ1-4; 7 bases are shared with TRBD1. Germline V CDR1 and CDR2: LNHDA, SQIVND (reference sequence). The CDR3 length is 15 residues. Trimming at V came to 4 bases and at J to 8 bases, leaving 10 bases not matched to a gene.

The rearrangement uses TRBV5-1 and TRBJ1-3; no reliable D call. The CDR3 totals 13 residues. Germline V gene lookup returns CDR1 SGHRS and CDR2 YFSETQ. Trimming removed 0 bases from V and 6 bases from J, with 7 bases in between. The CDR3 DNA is TGCGCCAGCAGCTTGGACAGCTCAAACACCATATATTTT. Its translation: CASSLDSSNTIYF.

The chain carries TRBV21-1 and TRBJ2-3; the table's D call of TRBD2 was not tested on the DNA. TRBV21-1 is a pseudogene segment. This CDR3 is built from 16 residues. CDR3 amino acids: CAPKDLAGVLSDTQYF. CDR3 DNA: TGTGCCCCCAAGGACCTAGCGGGAGTTTTATCAGATACGCAGTATTTT.

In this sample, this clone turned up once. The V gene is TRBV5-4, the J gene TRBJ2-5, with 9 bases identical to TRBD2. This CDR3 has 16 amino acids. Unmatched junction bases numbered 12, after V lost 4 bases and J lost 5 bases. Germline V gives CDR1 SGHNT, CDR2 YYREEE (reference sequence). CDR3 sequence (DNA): TGTGCCAGCAGCCGGTTAGCGGGAGTGGGGGTGGAGACCCAGTACTTC. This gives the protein CASSRLAGVGVETQYF.

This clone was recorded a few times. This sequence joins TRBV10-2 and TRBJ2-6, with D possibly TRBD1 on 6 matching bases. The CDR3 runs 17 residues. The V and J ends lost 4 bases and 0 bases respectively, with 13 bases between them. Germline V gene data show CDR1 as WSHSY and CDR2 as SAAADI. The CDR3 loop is CASSGVQGSSGANVLTF. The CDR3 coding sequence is TGCGCCAGCAGTGGGGTTCAGGGGAGCTCTGGGGCCAACGTCCTGACTTTC.

Written as DNA, the CDR3 is TGCGCCAGCAGCGCGGGAGGGACAGGTCTCCACGAGCAGTACTTC. Amino acid sequence: CASSAGGTGLHEQYF. The chain employs TRBV5-1 and TRBJ2-7, with D perhaps TRBD2 (9 bases). V shed 4 bases and J shed 5 bases, with 19 bases lying between them. The CDR3 is 15 residues long. Germline V lookup: CDR1 SGHRS, CDR2 YFSETQ.

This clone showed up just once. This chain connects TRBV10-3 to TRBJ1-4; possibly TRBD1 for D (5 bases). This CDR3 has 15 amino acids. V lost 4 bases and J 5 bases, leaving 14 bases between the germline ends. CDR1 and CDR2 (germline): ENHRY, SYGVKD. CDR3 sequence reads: CAISVRRQPNEKLFF. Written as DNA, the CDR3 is TGTGCCATCAGTGTTAGGAGACAGCCAAATGAAAAACTGTTTTTT.

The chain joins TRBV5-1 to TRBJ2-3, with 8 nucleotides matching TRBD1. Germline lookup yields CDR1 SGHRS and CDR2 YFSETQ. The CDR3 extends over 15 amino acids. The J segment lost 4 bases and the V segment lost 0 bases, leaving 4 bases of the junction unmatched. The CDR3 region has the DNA TGCGCCAGCAGCTTGGGACAGGGGCGGCCAGATACGCAGTATTTT. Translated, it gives CASSLGQGRPDTQYF.

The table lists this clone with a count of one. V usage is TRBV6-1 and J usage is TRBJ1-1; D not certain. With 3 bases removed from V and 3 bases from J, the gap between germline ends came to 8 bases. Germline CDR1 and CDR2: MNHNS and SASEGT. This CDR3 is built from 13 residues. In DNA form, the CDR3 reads TGTGCCAGCAGTGAGGTCTACGACACTGAAGCTTTCTTT. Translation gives CASSEVYDTEAFF.

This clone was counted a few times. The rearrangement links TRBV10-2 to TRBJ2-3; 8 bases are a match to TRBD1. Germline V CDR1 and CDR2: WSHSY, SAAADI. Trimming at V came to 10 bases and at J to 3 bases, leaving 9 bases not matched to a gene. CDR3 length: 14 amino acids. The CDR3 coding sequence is TGCGCCATACGACAGGGGATAGGGACAGATACGCAGTATTTT. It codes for CAIRQGIGTDTQYF.

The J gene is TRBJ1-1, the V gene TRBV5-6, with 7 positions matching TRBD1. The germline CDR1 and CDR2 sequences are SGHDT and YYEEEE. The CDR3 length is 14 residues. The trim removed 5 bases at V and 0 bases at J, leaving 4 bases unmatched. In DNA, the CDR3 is TGTGCCAGCAGGGAGGGACAGATGAACACTGAAGCTTTCTTT. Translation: CASREGQMNTEAFF.

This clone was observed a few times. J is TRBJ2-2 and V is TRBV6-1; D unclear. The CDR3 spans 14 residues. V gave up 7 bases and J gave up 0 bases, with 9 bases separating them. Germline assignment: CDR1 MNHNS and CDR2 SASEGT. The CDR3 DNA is TGTGCCAGCAACCCGATCGCGAACACCGGGGAGCTGTTTTTT. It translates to CASNPIANTGELFF.

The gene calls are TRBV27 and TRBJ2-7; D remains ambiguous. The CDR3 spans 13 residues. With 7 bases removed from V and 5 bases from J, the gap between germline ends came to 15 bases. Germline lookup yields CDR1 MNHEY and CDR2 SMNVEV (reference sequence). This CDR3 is CASTRSPYDEQYF. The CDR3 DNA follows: TGTGCCAGCACTCGTAGCCCCTATGACGAGCAGTACTTC.

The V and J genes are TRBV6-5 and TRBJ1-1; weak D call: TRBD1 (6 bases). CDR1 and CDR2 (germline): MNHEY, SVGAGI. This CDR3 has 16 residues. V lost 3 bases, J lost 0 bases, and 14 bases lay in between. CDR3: CASSYEGGQMNTEAFF. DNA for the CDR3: TGTGCCAGCAGTTATGAGGGAGGACAGATGAACACTGAAGCTTTCTTT.